This TCR beta chain was identified during a study of T cells in localized non-small cell lung cancer. Only in-frame clones appear in the TCRdb table, and some are missing; sequencing was by immunoSEQ multiplex PCR. This table has about 52,000 clones, about nine tenths appearing once. V lost 2 bases to trimming and J lost 6 bases; unmatched junction nucleotides: 3. Germline CDR1 reads SGHRS; CDR2 reads YFSETQ. CDR3 length: 14 residues. The source was peripheral blood, collected before any cancer treatment. The receptor comes from a male donor aged 60 or over with stage III squamous cell lung carcinoma. The chain links TRBV5-1 to TRBJ2-1; 9 positions match TRBD1. The CDR3 region has the DNA TGCGCCAGCAGCTTTGGGACAGGGCGCAATGAGCAGTTCTTC. Protein: CASSFGTGRNEQFF.